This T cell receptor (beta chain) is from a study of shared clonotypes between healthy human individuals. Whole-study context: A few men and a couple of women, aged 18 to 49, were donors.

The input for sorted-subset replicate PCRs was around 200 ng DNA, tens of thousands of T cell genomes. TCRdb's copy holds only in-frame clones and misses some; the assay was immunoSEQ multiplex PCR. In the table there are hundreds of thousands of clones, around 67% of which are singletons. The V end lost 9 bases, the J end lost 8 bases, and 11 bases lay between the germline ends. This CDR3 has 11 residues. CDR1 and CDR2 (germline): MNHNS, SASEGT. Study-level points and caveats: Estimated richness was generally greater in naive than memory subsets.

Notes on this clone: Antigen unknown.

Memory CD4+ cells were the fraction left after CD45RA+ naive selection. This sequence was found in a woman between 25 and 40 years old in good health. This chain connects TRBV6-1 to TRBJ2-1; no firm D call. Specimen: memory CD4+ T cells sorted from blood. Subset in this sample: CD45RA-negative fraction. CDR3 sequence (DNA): TGTGCCAGTACTATAGGCGATGAGCAGTTCTTC. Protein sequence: CASTIGDEQFF.